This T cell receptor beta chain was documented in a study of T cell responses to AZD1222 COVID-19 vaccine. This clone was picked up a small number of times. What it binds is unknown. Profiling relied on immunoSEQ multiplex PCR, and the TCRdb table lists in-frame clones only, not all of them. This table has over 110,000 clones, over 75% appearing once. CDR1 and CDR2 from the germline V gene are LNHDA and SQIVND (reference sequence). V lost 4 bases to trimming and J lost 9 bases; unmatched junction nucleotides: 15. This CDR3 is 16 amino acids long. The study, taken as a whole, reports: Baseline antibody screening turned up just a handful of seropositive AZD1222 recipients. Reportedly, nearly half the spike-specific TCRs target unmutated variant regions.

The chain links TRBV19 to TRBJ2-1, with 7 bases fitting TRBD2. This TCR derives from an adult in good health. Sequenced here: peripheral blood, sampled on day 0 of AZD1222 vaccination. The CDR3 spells CASSNPGLVGPGEQFF. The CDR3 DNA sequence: TGTGCCAGTAGTAACCCAGGACTAGTGGGGCCTGGTGAGCAGTTCTTC.